The clone carrying this T cell receptor beta chain was seen a single time. Its antigen is not identified. The data originate from a study of T cell responses to AZD1222 COVID-19 vaccine. General study results and limits: Targets within unmutated variant regions were reportedly found for nearly half of spike-specific TCRs.

The CDR3 has 15 residues. CDR1 and CDR2 (germline): SGHVS, FQNEAQ. V lost 5 bases and J lost 4, with 17 bases in between. Measured with immunoSEQ multiplex PCR; TCRdb has only the in-frame clones, and not every one. The sample lists 210,000 or so clones, about 94% seen once, with about 1.5% in the top ten. The starting material was peripheral blood, obtained 28 days after the second dose of the MenACWY control vaccine. This chain links TRBV7-8 with TRBJ1-2, with TRBD1 as a possible D gene (6 bases). The source is an adult who received the MenACWY meningococcal vaccine as a control. CDR3 in DNA: TGTGCCAGCAGCCCCCGGGACACTATGACCTATGGCTACACCTTC. Translated, it gives CASSPRDTMTYGYTF.